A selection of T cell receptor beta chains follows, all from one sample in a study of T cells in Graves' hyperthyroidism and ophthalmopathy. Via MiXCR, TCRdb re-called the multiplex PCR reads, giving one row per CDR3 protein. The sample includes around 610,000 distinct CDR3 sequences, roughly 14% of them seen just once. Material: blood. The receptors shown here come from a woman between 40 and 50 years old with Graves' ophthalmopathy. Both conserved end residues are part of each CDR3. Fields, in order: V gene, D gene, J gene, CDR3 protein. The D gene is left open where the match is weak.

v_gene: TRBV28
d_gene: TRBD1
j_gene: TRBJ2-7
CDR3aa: CATLPGTGGEQYF

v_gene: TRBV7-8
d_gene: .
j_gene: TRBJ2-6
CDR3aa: CATSLVRGSGANVLTF

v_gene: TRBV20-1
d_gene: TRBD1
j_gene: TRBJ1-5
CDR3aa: CSAIVQGANQPQHF

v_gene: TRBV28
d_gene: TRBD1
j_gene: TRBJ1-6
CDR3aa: CASSFVGSWDRRDSPLHF

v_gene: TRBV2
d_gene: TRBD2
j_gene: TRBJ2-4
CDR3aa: CASSDPASGRAVAKNIQYF

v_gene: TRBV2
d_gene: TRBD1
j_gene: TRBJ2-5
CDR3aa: CASSETPWGQELETQYF

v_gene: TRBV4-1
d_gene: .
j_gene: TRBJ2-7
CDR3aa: CASSPAGGGRPYEQYF

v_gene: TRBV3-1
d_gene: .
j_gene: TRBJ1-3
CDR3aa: CASSQGHGNTIYF

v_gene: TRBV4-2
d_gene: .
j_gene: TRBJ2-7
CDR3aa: CASSQVHTDSLAYEQYF

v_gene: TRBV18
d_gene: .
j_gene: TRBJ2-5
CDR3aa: CASSQGEETQYF

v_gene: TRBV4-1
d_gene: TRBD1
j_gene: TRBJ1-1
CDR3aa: CASSHNRGNTEAFF

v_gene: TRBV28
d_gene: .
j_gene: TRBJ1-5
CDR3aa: CASSIPTGRRDQPQHF

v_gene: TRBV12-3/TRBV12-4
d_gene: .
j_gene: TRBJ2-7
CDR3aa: CASGRGSGAYEQYF

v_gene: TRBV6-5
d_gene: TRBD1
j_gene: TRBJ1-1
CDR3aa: CASSYRGTGEGAEAFF

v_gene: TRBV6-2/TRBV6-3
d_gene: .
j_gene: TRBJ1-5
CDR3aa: CASSTMDQPQHF

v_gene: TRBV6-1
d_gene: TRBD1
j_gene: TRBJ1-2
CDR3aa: CASSEGTGGNGYTF

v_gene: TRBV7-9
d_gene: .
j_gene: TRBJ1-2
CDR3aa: CASSGQRNFNYGYTF

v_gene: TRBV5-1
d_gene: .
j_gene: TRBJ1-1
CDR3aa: CASSWTFGNTEAFF